The text below deals with one T cell receptor (beta chain). The germline gives CDR1 SGHRS, CDR2 YFSETQ. Trimming took off 4 bases at V and 8 bases at J, with 15 bases between the two ends. The CDR3 loop spans 13 amino acids. The data derive from a study of blood T cell repertoires in COVID-19. Here immunoSEQ multiplex PCR was the method, and the copy in TCRdb shows in-frame clones only, minus some. The sample comprises some 97,000 clones, 80% to 95% of which are singletons, and about 2.2% rests with the top ten. The gene calls are TRBV5-1 and TRBJ1-2; D uncertain. The sequenced sample consisted of peripheral blood. This receptor was taken from a man aged 45-65 years with active COVID-19. In DNA form, the CDR3 reads TGCGCCAGCAGCCCGAGCGGCGGAGGGGGCTACACCTTC. This sequence encodes CASSPSGGGGYTF.